This TCR beta chain stems from a study of tumor and adjacent non-tumor tissue in lung cancer. This clonotype was seen only once. A read error may produce the germline difference seen at one junction end. A modified ARM-PCR protocol with three rounds of nested PCR amplified TCRbeta. TCRdb analysed the multiplex PCR reads with MiXCR anew, one entry per CDR3 protein. The sample yields 60,000 to 85,000 distinct CDR3 sequences, more than 60% seen once. The template was RNA from unsorted bulk tissue. The sequencing sample was made of lung tumor tissue. This TCR came from a woman between 50 and 59 years old with non-small cell lung cancer.

Written as DNA, the CDR3 is TGTGACAGCAGCCAACGACAGGGTGAAAAACTGTTTTTT. Residues: CDSSQRQGEKLFF. The chain has TRBV4-2 and TRBJ1-4, with 7 bases lining up with TRBD1. CDR1 is LGHNA, CDR2 YNFKEQ, per germline. CDR3 length equals 13 residues.